The rows below give T cell receptor beta chains drawn from one sample of a study of blood T cell repertoires in COVID-19. Repertoires were generated with immunoSEQ multiplex PCR, while TCRdb's copy carries only in-frame clones and drops some. The sample shows just under 95,000 clones, about 80% of them seen only once. The sequenced material came from peripheral blood. These receptors all stem from a human donor in a cohort sampled during active COVID-19. The CDR3 runs from the conserved cysteine through the conserved F or W. Fields, in order: J gene, D gene, V gene, clone size, CDR3 protein, CDR3 DNA. The D gene is left open where the match is weak. Rows may omit the clone size; those that give it use once, few, many or a size class.

J gene: TRBJ1-4
D gene: .
V gene: TRBV7-2
clone size: .
CDR3 protein: CASSSQQGLNEKLFF
CDR3 DNA: TGTGCCAGCAGCTCGCAACAGGGCCTAAATGAAAAACTGTTTTTT

J gene: TRBJ1-1
D gene: .
V gene: TRBV12-3/TRBV12-4
clone size: .
CDR3 protein: CASSFAGGAEAFF
CDR3 DNA: TGTGCCAGCAGTTTCGCTGGGGGCGCTGAAGCTTTCTTT

J gene: TRBJ2-7
D gene: TRBD2
V gene: TRBV18
clone size: once
CDR3 protein: CASSTKAGGGEQYF
CDR3 DNA: TGTGCCAGCTCAACGAAAGCGGGAGGAGGAGAGCAGTACTTC

J gene: TRBJ1-1
D gene: TRBD1
V gene: TRBV19
clone size: .
CDR3 protein: CASSMAGGLIEAFF
CDR3 DNA: TGTGCCAGTAGTATGGCAGGGGGCTTGATTGAAGCTTTCTTT

J gene: TRBJ2-2
D gene: .
V gene: TRBV11-2
clone size: .
CDR3 protein: CASSLALYTGELFF
CDR3 DNA: TGTGCCAGCAGCTTAGCCCTTTACACCGGGGAGCTGTTTTTT

J gene: TRBJ2-2
D gene: .
V gene: TRBV19
clone size: .
CDR3 protein: CASSTGGTTNTGELFF
CDR3 DNA: TGTGCGAGTAGTACGGGGGGCACAACGAACACCGGGGAGCTGTTTTTT

J gene: TRBJ1-1
D gene: .
V gene: TRBV20-1
clone size: .
CDR3 protein: CSASQKNTEAFF
CDR3 DNA: TGCAGTGCTAGTCAGAAAAACACTGAAGCTTTCTTT

J gene: TRBJ2-6
D gene: .
V gene: TRBV29-1
clone size: .
CDR3 protein: CSVDLYGANVLTF
CDR3 DNA: TGCAGCGTTGATCTTTATGGGGCCAACGTCCTGACTTTC

J gene: TRBJ1-1
D gene: .
V gene: TRBV5-1
clone size: once
CDR3 protein: CASSTGLPLEAFF
CDR3 DNA: TGCGCCAGCAGCACTGGACTACCCCTTGAAGCTTTCTTT

J gene: TRBJ2-2
D gene: TRBD2
V gene: TRBV24-1
clone size: .
CDR3 protein: CATSQAGTNTGELFF
CDR3 DNA: TGTGCCACCTCCCAAGCGGGAACAAACACCGGGGAGCTGTTTTTT

J gene: TRBJ2-2
D gene: .
V gene: TRBV11-2
clone size: .
CDR3 protein: CASSTDRNTGELFF
CDR3 DNA: TGTGCCAGCAGTACGGACAGGAACACCGGGGAGCTGTTTTTT

J gene: TRBJ2-6
D gene: .
V gene: TRBV7-9
clone size: .
CDR3 protein: CASSGGYGANVLTF
CDR3 DNA: TGTGCCAGCAGTGGGGGGTATGGGGCCAACGTCCTGACTTTC

J gene: TRBJ1-1
D gene: TRBD1
V gene: TRBV10-3
clone size: .
CDR3 protein: CAIRSQPGQGNTEAFF
CDR3 DNA: TGTGCCATCAGGTCCCAGCCGGGACAGGGTAACACTGAAGCTTTCTTT

J gene: TRBJ1-5
D gene: .
V gene: TRBV27
clone size: .
CDR3 protein: CASSLRVPYSNQPQHF
CDR3 DNA: TGTGCCAGCAGTTTACGGGTACCTTATAGCAATCAGCCCCAGCATTTT

J gene: TRBJ1-2
D gene: TRBD1
V gene: TRBV27
clone size: .
CDR3 protein: CASSPGTGGFDGYTF
CDR3 DNA: TGTGCCAGCAGTCCCGGGACAGGGGGCTTCGATGGCTACACCTTC

J gene: TRBJ2-7
D gene: TRBD1
V gene: TRBV28
clone size: .
CDR3 protein: CASSRQGAWEQYF
CDR3 DNA: TGTGCCAGCAGTCGACAGGGGGCTTGGGAGCAGTACTTC

J gene: TRBJ1-5
D gene: .
V gene: TRBV28
clone size: .
CDR3 protein: CASTDSNQPQHF
CDR3 DNA: TGTGCCAGCACTGACTCCAATCAGCCCCAGCATTTT